This T cell receptor beta chain was sequenced in a study of T cell changes during pregnancy in multiple sclerosis. Clones were sequenced by immunoSEQ multiplex PCR, and TCRdb holds only the in-frame ones, with some missing. Of about 50,000 clones detected, roughly 92% appear once; the ten largest clones hold 0.39%. In germline, CDR1 is SGHRS, CDR2 YFSETQ. This CDR3 is 12 amino acids long. V was shortened by 0 bases and J by 6 bases, with 5 bases between the two germline ends. The chain combines TRBV5-1 with TRBJ2-3; no reliable D call. This sample comprised CD4+ T cells from peripheral blood mononuclear cells, obtained after pregnancy. The clonotype was recovered from a female donor with multiple sclerosis, enrolled in a pregnancy study. The DNA of the CDR3 is TGCGCCAGCAGCTTGGGGGCGGATACGCAGTATTTT. Translation: CASSLGADTQYF.